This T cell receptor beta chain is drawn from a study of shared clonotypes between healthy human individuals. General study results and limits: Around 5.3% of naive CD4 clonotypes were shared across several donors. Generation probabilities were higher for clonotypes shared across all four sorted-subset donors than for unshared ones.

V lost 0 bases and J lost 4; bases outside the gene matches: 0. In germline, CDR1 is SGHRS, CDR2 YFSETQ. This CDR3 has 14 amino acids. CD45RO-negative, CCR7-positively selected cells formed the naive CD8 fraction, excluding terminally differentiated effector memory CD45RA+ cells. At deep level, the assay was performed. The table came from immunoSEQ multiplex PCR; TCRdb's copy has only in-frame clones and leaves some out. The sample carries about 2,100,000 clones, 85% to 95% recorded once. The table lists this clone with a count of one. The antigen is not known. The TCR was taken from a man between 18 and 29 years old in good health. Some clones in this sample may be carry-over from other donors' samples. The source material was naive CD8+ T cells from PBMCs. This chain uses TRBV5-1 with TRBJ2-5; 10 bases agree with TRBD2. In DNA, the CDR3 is TGCGCCAGCAGCTTGGCTAGCGGGAGAGAGACCCAGTACTTC. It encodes CASSLASGRETQYF.